This T cell receptor beta chain was retrieved from a study of T cell responses to AZD1222 COVID-19 vaccine. Study as a whole: Both about-4-week and about-12-week second-dose recipients were combined.

Germline loops: CDR1 KGHDR, CDR2 SFDVKD. V shed 4 bases and J 1 base; nucleotides not matched to a gene: 13. The CDR3 has 18 amino acids. The assay was immunoSEQ multiplex PCR, and TCRdb's table has in-frame clones only and misses some. The sample lists 150,000 to 200,000 clones, 85% to 95% occurring once. General study points: Baseline seropositivity characterized only a handful of AZD1222 recipients. The donor cohort was predominantly white British with a female majority, and clonal diversity may have been underestimated.

With respect to this clone: The antigen is unknown.

The receptor was isolated from an adult in good health. The gene calls are TRBV24-1 and TRBJ2-3, with 7 bases identical to TRBD2. Here the sequenced sample was peripheral blood, taken on day 0 of AZD1222 vaccination. This CDR3 reads CATSDPGILGGGTDTQYF. CDR3 DNA: TGTGCCACCAGTGACCCCGGGATCCTTGGGGGGGGCACAGATACGCAGTATTTT.